The 18 T cell receptor beta chains given below trace back to one sample, sequenced in a study of neoadjuvant anti-PD-1 for oral cavity cancer. Assay used: immunoSEQ multiplex PCR; TCRdb lists only in-frame clones, some missing. Of 12,000 to 15,000 clones in the sample, around two thirds were seen once. The sequences come from PBMCs, collected before nivolumab (anti-PD-1) treatment. The receptors were gathered from a person between 40 and 80 years old with oral cavity squamous cell carcinoma.

The chain carries TRBV13 and TRBJ2-3; maybe TRBD2 (7 bases). Per germline, CDR1 PRHDT and CDR2 FYEKMQ (reference sequence). The CDR3 consists of 15 residues. V was cut by 0 bases and J by 3 bases, with 10 bases left in between. The chain's CDR3 is CASSLGRGATDTQYF. Written as DNA, the CDR3 is TGTGCCAGCAGCTTAGGTCGGGGGGCGACAGATACGCAGTATTTT.

The chain recombines TRBV2 with TRBJ2-7; tentatively, D is TRBD1 (5 bases). V gave up 5 bases and J gave up 0 bases, with 11 bases separating them. Germline V lookup: CDR1 SNHLY, CDR2 FYNNEI. The CDR3 is 14 residues long. Here the CDR3 DNA reads TGTGCCAGCAGTTTTCAGGGTTACTCCTACGAGCAGTACTTC. Its translation: CASSFQGYSYEQYF.

This chain joins TRBV7-9 and TRBJ1-1, with D perhaps TRBD1 (6 bases). The CDR3 has 15 amino acids. CDR1 and CDR2 from the germline V gene are SEHNR and FQNEAQ (reference sequence). Trimming took off 2 bases at V and 3 bases at J, with 13 bases between the two ends. CDR3 amino acids: CASSLRGASYTEAFF. In DNA, the CDR3 is TGTGCCAGCAGCTTAAGGGGGGCCAGTTACACTGAAGCTTTCTTT.

The chain joins TRBV30 to TRBJ2-5, with a tentative D call TRBD1 (5 bases). V lost 3 bases and J lost 2, with 13 bases in between. This CDR3 has 14 amino acids. Per germline, CDR1 GTSNPN and CDR2 SVGIG (reference sequence). This CDR3 is CAWSPRQLQETQYF. In DNA form, the CDR3 reads TGTGCCTGGAGCCCCCGACAGTTACAAGAGACCCAGTACTTC.

This clone occurred once. The V and J genes are TRBV29-1 and TRBJ2-5; no clear D gene. This CDR3 spans 13 amino acids. The V gene's germline CDR1 is SQVTM and CDR2 ANQGSEA. Trimming removed 3 bases from V and 5 bases from J, with 13 bases in between. The CDR3 DNA reads as TGCAGCGTTGACAGCCTCTCTGGGGAGACCCAGTACTTC. Amino acid sequence: CSVDSLSGETQYF.

The chain joins TRBV5-5 to TRBJ1-1; D call uncertain. The CDR3 sequence is 13 residues long. CDR1 and CDR2 (germline): SGHKS, YYEKEE (reference sequence). V lost 2 bases to trimming and J lost 1 base, with 6 bases between them. The CDR3 loop reads CASSFQQNTEAFF. CDR3 DNA sequence: TGTGCCAGCAGCTTCCAACAGAACACTGAAGCTTTCTTT.

The V gene is TRBV6-1, the J gene TRBJ1-1; D gene ambiguous. The germline V and J ends were trimmed by 1 base and 5 bases, with 11 bases remaining between them. CDR1 MNHNS and CDR2 SASEGT come from the germline V gene. The CDR3 spans 14 residues. The CDR3 coding sequence is TGTGCCAGCAGTGAAGTGCTCCTCGGGACTGAAGCTTTCTTT. This translates into CASSEVLLGTEAFF.

V gene TRBV7-8 combines with J gene TRBJ2-3; D gene unclear. Trimming took 6 bases from V and 0 from J, leaving 16 bases between them. Germline CDR1 is SGHVS and CDR2 is FQNEAQ. This CDR3 is built from 16 residues. The CDR3 region has the DNA TGTGCCAGCAGTTCTCCAAGTGCCCCCAGCACAGATACGCAGTATTTT. Translation gives CASSSPSAPSTDTQYF.

The chain is built from TRBV19 and TRBJ2-1, with 14 bases lining up with TRBD2. CDR1 and CDR2 from the germline V gene are LNHDA and SQIVND (reference sequence). Unmatched junction bases numbered 8, after V lost 4 bases and J lost 0 bases. This CDR3 comprises 19 residues. CDR3 protein: CASSKILGTSGSSYNEQFF. The CDR3 DNA follows: TGTGCCAGTAGTAAAATCCTAGGGACTAGCGGGAGCTCCTACAATGAGCAGTTCTTC.

The V and J genes are TRBV19 and TRBJ2-7, with TRBD1 matching over 10 bases. The CDR3 has 15 amino acids. With 2 bases clipped from V and 0 bases from J, the junction kept 1 base outside the gene matches. The V gene's germline CDR1 is LNHDA and CDR2 SQIVND (reference sequence). CDR3 residues: CASSIRTGGSYEQYF. DNA for the CDR3: TGTGCCAGTAGTATACGGACAGGGGGCTCCTACGAGCAGTACTTC.

This sequence joins TRBV29-1 and TRBJ2-1, with D perhaps TRBD2 (5 bases). CDR1 is SQVTM, CDR2 ANQGSEA, per germline. This CDR3 contains 12 residues. The V gene lost 6 bases and the J gene lost 3 bases, with 9 bases spanning the gap. The CDR3 DNA sequence: TGCAGCGTCGCCGGGATCTACAATGAGCAGTTCTTC. Translating it yields CSVAGIYNEQFF.

The rearrangement links TRBV2 to TRBJ2-5; D remains ambiguous. V shed 2 bases and J shed 5 bases, with 6 bases lying between them. The CDR3 extends over 12 amino acids. CDR1 is SNHLY, CDR2 FYNNEI, per germline. This chain's CDR3 is CASSERLETQYF. The DNA for the CDR3 is TGTGCCAGCAGTGAAAGGTTGGAGACCCAGTACTTC.

The rearrangement links TRBV6-5 to TRBJ2-1, with a weak D call TRBD1 (6 bases). The germline V gene has CDR1 MNHEY and CDR2 SVGAGI. CDR3 length equals 14 residues. V was trimmed by 6 bases and J by 8 bases, leaving 17 bases between them. The CDR3 sequence: CASRDTGLLYEQFF. DNA for the CDR3: TGTGCCAGCAGGGACACAGGGTTGCTTTATGAGCAGTTCTTC.

The chain has TRBV7-9 and TRBJ1-1, with D perhaps matching TRBD1 (5 bases). The CDR3 totals 10 residues. Trimming pared 5 bases from V and 7 bases from J, leaving 5 bases between. Germline CDR1 and CDR2: SEHNR and FQNEAQ (reference sequence). CDR3: CASSGGEAFF. In DNA, the CDR3 is TGTGCCAGCAGCGGGGGTGAAGCTTTCTTT.

The J gene is TRBJ1-1, the V gene TRBV5-1; the D gene is possibly TRBD1 (5 bases). CDR1 is SGHRS and CDR2 is YFSETQ in the germline V gene. This CDR3 has 13 amino acids. V lost 10 bases, J lost 0 bases, and 13 bases lay in between. The CDR3 nucleotides read TGCGCCGGACGGACGGACATGAACACTGAAGCTTTCTTT. Translating it yields CAGRTDMNTEAFF.

The gene calls are TRBV11-2 and TRBJ2-7; TRBD2 agrees at 9 bases. V lost 1 base and J lost 2; bases outside the gene matches: 3. The CDR3 consists of 15 residues. The germline V gene has CDR1 SGHAT and CDR2 FQNNGV. The CDR3 bases are TGTGCCAGCAGCTTAGTGCTAGCGGGGCCCTACGAGCAGTACTTC. It codes for CASSLVLAGPYEQYF. Complete variable domain (other parts from reference TRBV11-2 and TRBJ2-7): EAGVAQSPRYKIIEKRQSVAFWCNPISGHATLYWYQQILGQGPKLLIQFQNNGVVDDSQLPKDRFSAERLKGVDSTLKIQPAKLEDSAVYLCASSLVLAGPYEQYFGPGTRLTVT.

The genes are TRBV5-1 and TRBJ2-7; either TRBD1 or TRBD2 may supply D (5 bases each). The CDR3 is made up of 14 amino acids. Germline CDR1 and CDR2: SGHRS and YFSETQ. Trimming stripped 0 bases from V and 6 bases from J, with 13 bases between. The CDR3 region is CASSLAGREIEQYF. Here the CDR3 DNA reads TGCGCCAGCAGCTTGGCCGGCAGGGAGATCGAGCAGTACTTC.

The chain joins TRBV9 to TRBJ2-7; D gene ambiguous. The CDR3 is made up of 15 amino acids. Germline V gene lookup returns CDR1 SGDLS and CDR2 YYNGEE. V was pared by 4 bases and J by 0 bases, with 14 bases between. The CDR3 DNA reads TGTGCCAGCAGCCCCACGGCAAGGAGCTCCTACGAGCAGTACTTC. Encoded protein: CASSPTARSSYEQYF.